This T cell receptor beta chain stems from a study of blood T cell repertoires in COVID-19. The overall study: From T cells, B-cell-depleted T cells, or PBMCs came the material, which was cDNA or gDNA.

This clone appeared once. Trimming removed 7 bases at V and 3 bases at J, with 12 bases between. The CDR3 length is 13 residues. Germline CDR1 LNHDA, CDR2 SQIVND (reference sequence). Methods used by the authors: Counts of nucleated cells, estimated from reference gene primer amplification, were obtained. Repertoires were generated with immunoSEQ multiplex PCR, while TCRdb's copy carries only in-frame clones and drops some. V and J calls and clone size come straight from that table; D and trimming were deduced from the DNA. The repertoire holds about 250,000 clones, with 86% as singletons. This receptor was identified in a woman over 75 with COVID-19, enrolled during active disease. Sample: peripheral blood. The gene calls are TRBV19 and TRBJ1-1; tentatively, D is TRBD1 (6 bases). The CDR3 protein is CASTDSLYTEAFF. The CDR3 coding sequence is TGTGCCAGTACGGACAGCCTGTACACTGAAGCTTTCTTT.